The source of this T cell receptor beta chain is a study of cytomegalovirus exposure and HLA in healthy donors. Study results and limitations: Analysis was carried out at a later point, and it linked a missense DCLRE1C variant to TCR beta V- and J-gene trimming.

This CDR3 is built from 11 residues. Germline CDR1 is SGDLS and CDR2 is YYNGEE. V lost 4 bases to trimming and J lost 0 bases, with 2 bases between them. This clone was found a few times. The antigen remains undetermined. The PCR contained 60 Vbeta and 13 Jbeta primers. Only in-frame clones appear in the TCRdb table, and some are missing; sequencing was by immunoSEQ multiplex PCR. The sample lists some 120,000 clones, 9.5% occurring once. Specimen: PBMCs. This chain joins TRBV9 and TRBJ2-7; D call uncertain. The receptor was derived from a man in his thirties or forties in good health and CMV-seronegative. The CDR3, as DNA: TGTGCCAGCAGCCTCTCCTACGAGCAGTACTTC. This encodes CASSLSYEQYF. Based on the CDR3 plus reference TRBV9 and TRBJ2-7, the full variable domain is DSGVTQTPKHLITATGQRVTLRCSPRSGDLSVYWYQQSLDQGLQFLIQYYNGEERAKGNILERFSAQQFPDLHSELNLSSLELGDSALYFCASSLSYEQYFGPGTRLTVT.